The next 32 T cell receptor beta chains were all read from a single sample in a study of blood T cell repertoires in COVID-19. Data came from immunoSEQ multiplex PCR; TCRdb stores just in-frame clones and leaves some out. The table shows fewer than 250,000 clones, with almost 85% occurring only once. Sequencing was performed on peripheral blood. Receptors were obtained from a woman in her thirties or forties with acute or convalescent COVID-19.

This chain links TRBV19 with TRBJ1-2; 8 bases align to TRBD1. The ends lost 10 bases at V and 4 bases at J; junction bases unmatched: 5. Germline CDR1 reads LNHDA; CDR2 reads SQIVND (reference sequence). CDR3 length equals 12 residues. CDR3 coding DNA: TGTGCCACAGGACAGGGTTTCTATGGCTACACCTTC. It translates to CATGQGFYGYTF.

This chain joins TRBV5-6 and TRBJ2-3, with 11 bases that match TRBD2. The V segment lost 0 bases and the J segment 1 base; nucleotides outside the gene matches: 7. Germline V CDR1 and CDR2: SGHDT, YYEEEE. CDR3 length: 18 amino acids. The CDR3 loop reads CASSLGPSGGMGTDTQYF. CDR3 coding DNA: TGTGCCAGCAGCTTGGGGCCTAGCGGGGGGATGGGCACAGATACGCAGTATTTT.

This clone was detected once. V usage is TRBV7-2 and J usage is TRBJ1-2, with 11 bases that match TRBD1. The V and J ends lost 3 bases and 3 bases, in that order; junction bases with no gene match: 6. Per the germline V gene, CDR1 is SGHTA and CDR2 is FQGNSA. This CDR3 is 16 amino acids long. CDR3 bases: TGTGCCAGCAGCTTTCCCCCGGGACAGGGGGACTATGGCTACACCTTC. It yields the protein CASSFPPGQGDYGYTF.

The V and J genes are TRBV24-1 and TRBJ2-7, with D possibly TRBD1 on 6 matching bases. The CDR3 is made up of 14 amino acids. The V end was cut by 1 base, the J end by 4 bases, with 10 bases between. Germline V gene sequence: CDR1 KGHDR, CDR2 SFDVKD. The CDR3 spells CATSDFPGQYEQYF. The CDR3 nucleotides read TGTGCCACCAGTGATTTCCCCGGACAGTACGAGCAGTACTTC.

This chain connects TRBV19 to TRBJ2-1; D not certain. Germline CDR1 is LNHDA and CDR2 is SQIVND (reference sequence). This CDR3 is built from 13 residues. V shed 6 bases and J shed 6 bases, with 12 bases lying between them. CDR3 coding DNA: TGTGCCAGTAGCCAGCGAGCCGTCAATGAGCAGTTCTTC. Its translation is CASSQRAVNEQFF.

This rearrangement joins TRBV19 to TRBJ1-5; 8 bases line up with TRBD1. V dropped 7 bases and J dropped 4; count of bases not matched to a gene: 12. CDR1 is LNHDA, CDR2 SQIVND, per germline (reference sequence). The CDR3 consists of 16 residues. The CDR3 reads CASNLFRQGPNQPQHF. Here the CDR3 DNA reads TGTGCCAGTAATCTTTTTAGACAGGGGCCAAATCAGCCCCAGCATTTT.

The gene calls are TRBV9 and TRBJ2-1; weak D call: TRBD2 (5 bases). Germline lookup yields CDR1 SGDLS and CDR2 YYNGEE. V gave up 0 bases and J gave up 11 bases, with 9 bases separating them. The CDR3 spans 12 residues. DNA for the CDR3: TGTGCCAGCAGCGTAGTGGCGGGCCAGCAGTTCTTC. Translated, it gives CASSVVAGQQFF.

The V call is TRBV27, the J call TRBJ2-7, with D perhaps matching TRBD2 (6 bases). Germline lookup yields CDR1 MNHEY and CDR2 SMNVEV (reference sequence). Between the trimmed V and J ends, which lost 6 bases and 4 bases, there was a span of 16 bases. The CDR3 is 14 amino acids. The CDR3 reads CASSQGLLPYEQYF. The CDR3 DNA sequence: TGTGCCAGCAGCCAGGGACTCCTCCCATACGAGCAGTACTTC.

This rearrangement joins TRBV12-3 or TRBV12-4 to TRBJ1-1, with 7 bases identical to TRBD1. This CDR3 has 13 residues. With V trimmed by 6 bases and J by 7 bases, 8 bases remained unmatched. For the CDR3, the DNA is TGTGCCAGCAGGTTCACAGGGGAAATTGAAGCTTTCTTT. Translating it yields CASRFTGEIEAFF.

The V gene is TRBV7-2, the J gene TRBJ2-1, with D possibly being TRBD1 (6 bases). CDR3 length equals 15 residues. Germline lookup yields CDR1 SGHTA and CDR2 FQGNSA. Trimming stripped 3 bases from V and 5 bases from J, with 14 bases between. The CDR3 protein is CASSFRGTPDNEQFF. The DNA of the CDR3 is TGTGCCAGCAGCTTCAGAGGGACACCCGACAATGAGCAGTTCTTC.

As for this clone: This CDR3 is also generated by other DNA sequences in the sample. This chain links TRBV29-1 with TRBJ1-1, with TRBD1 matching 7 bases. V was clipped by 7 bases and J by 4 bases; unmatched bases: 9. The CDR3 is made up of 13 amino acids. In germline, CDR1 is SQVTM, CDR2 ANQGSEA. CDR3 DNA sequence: TGCAGCGGGCAGGGGGTGGGGAGCACTGAAGCTTTCTTT. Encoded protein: CSGQGVGSTEAFF.

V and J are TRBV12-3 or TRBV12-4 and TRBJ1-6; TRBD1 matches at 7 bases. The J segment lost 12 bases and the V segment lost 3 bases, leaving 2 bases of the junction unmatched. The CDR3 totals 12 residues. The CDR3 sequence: CASSLRQGPLHF. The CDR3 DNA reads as TGTGCCAGCAGTTTGCGACAGGGACCCCTCCACTTT.

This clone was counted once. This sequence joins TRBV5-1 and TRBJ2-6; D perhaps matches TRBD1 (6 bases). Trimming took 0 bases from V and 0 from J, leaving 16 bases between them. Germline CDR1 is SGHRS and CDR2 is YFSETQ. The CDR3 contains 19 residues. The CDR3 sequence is CASSLGQVLSLSGANVLTF. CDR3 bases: TGCGCCAGCAGCTTGGGACAGGTTTTGTCCCTCTCTGGGGCCAACGTCCTGACTTTC.

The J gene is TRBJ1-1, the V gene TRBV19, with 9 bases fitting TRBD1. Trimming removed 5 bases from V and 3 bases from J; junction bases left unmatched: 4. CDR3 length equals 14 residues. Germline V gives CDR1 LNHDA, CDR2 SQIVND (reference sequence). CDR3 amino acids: CASSPTGGYTEAFF. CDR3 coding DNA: TGTGCCAGTAGTCCCACAGGGGGCTACACTGAAGCTTTCTTT.

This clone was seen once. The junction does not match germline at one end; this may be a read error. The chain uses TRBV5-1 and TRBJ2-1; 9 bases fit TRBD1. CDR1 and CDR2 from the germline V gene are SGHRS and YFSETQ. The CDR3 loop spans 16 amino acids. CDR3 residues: CASTLLQGASYNEQFF. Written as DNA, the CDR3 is TGCGCCAGCACCTTGTTACAGGGGGCATCCTACAATGAGCAGTTCTTC.

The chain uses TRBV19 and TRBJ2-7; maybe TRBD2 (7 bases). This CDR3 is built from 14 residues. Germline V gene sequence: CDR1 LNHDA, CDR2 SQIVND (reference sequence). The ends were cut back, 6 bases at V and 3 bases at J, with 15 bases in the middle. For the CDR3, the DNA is TGTGCCAGTAGCTCGGGCGGGGGCTTCTACGAGCAGTACTTC. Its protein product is CASSSGGGFYEQYF.

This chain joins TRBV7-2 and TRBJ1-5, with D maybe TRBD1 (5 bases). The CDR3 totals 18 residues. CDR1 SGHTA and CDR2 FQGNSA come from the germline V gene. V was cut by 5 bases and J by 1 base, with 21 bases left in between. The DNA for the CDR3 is TGTGCCAGCAGCCCGAAAATAGGGGCAGGAATCAGCAATCAGCCCCAGCATTTT. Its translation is CASSPKIGAGISNQPQHF.

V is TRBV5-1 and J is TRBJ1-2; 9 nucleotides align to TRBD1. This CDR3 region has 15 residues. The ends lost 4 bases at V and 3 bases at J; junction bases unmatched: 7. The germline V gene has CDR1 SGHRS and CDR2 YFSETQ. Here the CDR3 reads CASSASGTGYYGYTF. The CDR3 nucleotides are TGCGCCAGCAGCGCCTCTGGGACAGGGTACTATGGCTACACCTTC. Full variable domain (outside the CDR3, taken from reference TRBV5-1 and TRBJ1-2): KAGVTQTPRYLIKTRGQQVTLSCSPISGHRSVSWYQQTPGQGLQFLFEYFSETQRNKGNFPGRFSGRQFSNSRSEMNVSTLELGDSALYLCASSASGTGYYGYTFGSGTRLTVV.

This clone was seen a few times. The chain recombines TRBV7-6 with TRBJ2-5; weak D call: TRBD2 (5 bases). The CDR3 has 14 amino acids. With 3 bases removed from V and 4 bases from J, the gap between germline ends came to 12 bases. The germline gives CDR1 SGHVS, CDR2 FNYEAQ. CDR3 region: CASSFLAGGETQYF. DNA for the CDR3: TGTGCCAGCAGCTTCCTGGCGGGTGGAGAGACCCAGTACTTC.

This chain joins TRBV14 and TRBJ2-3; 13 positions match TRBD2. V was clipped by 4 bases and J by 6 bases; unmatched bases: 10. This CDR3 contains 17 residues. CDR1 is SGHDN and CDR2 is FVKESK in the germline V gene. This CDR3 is CASSPIYGTSGIDTQYF. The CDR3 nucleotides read TGTGCCAGCAGCCCCATTTACGGGACTAGCGGGATCGATACGCAGTATTTT.

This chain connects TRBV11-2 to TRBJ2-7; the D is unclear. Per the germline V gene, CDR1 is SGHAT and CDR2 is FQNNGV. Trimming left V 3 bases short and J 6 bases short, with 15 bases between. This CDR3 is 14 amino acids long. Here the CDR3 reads CASSFPLITSEQYF. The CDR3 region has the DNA TGTGCCAGCAGCTTCCCACTTATTACGTCCGAGCAGTACTTC.

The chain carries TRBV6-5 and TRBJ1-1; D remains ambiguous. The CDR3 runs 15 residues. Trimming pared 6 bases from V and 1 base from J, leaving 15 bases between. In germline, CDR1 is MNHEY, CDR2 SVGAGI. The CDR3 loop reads CASSALGEPNTEAFF. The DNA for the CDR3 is TGTGCCAGCAGCGCCCTAGGTGAACCGAACACTGAAGCTTTCTTT.

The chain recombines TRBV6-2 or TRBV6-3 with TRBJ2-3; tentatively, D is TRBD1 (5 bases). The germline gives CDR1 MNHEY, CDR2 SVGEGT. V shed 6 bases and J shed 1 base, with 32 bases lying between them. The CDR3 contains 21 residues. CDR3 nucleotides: TGTGCCAGCAGCATAGCCTCAAGGGGTCTTTTCCCCCTTAAGGGCACAGATACGCAGTATTTT. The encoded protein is CASSIASRGLFPLKGTDTQYF.

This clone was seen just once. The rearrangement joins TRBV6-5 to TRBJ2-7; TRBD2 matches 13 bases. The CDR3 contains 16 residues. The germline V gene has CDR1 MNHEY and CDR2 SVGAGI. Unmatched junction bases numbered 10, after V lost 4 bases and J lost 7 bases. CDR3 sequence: CASSWRTSGRAEEQYF. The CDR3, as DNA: TGTGCCAGCAGTTGGCGCACTAGCGGGAGGGCCGAAGAGCAGTACTTC.

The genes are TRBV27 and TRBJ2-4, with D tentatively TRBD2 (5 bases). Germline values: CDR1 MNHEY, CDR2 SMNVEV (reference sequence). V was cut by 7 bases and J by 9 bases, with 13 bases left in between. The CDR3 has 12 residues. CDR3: CASTTFGSIQYF. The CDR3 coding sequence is TGTGCCAGCACAACCTTTGGGAGCATTCAGTACTTC.

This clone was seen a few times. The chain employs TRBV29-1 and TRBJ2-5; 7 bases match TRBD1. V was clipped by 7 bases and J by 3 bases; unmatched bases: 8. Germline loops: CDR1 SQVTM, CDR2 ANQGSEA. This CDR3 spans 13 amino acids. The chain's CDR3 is CSGRDRVEETQYF. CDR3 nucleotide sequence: TGCAGCGGGAGAGACAGGGTGGAAGAGACCCAGTACTTC.

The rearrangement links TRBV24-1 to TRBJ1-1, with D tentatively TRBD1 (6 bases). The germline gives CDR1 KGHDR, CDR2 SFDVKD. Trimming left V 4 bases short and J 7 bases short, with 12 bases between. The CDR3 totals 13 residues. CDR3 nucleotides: TGTGCCACCAGTGACCACCAGGGGTTTGAAGCTTTCTTT. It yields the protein CATSDHQGFEAFF.

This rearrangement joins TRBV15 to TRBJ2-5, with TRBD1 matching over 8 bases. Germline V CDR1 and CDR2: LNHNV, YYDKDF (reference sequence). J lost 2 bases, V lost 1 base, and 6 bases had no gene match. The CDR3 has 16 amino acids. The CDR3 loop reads CATSRGAGGLQETQYF. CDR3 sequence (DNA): TGTGCCACCAGCAGAGGGGCAGGGGGCTTGCAAGAGACCCAGTACTTC.

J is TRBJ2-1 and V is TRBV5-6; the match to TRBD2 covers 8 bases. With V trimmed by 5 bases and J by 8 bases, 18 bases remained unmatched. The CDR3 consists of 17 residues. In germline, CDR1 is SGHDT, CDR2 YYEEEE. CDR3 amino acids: CASSLMWPSGSKHEQFF. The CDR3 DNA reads TGTGCCAGCAGTCTCATGTGGCCTAGCGGGTCCAAGCATGAGCAGTTCTTC.

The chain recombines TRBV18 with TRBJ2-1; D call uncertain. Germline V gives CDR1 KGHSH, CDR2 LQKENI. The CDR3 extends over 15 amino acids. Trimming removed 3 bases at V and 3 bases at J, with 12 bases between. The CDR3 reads CASSPGDPDYNEQFF. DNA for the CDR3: TGTGCCAGCTCACCCGGAGACCCCGACTACAATGAGCAGTTCTTC.

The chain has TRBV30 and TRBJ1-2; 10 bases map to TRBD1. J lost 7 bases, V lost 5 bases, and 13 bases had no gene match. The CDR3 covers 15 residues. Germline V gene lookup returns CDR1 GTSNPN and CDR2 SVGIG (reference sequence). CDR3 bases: TGTGCCTGGGGGAGACAGGGGGCCGGATCTAGTGGCTACACCTTC. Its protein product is CAWGRQGAGSSGYTF.

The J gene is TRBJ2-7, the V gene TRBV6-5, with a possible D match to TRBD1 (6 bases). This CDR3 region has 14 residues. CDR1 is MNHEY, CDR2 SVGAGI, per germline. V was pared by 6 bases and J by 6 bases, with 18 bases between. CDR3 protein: CASSPIIGGREQYF. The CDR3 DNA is TGTGCCAGCAGCCCGATCATTGGGGGCCGCGAGCAGTACTTC.